A selection of T cell receptor beta chains follows, all from one sample in a study of blood T cell repertoires in COVID-19. Using immunoSEQ multiplex PCR, the repertoire was profiled, and TCRdb retains in-frame clones only, with some absent. Counted here are around 300,000 clones, about 87% occurring once; the ten biggest clones make up 3.7%. Sequencing used peripheral blood. The receptors stem from a woman aged 40 to 49 with acute or convalescent COVID-19. The CDR3 runs from the conserved cysteine through the conserved F or W. A D gene is named only where the DNA matches it firmly. Where a row states a size, it is once, few, many or the class of an expanded clone; other rows omit it.

CDR3: CASRKPTGNTEAFF
DNA: TGTGCCAGTAGAAAGCCCACAGGGAACACTGAAGCTTTCTTT
V: TRBV19
size: .
D: .
length: 14
J: TRBJ1-1

CDR3: CASSQDPGRRGETQYF
DNA: TGCGCCAGCAGCCAAGATCCGGGCAGGAGGGGAGAGACCCAGTACTTC
V: TRBV4-1
size: once
D: .
length: 16
J: TRBJ2-5

CDR3: CAWKGIYNEQFF
DNA: TGTGCCTGGAAGGGGATCTACAATGAGCAGTTCTTC
V: TRBV30
size: .
D: .
length: 12
J: TRBJ2-1

CDR3: CASSDGGNRGETQYF
DNA: TGCGCCAGCAGCGATGGTGGCAACAGGGGAGAGACCCAGTACTTC
V: TRBV5-1
size: once
D: TRBD1
length: 15
J: TRBJ2-5

CDR3: CASSEAGRGSATQYF
DNA: TGTGCCAGCAGTGAAGCTGGCAGGGGGTCCGCAACGCAGTATTTT
V: TRBV2
size: .
D: TRBD1
length: 15
J: TRBJ2-3

CDR3: CASSLRNGVTDGYTF
DNA: TGCGCCAGCAGCCTAAGGAACGGGGTCACTGATGGCTACACCTTC
V: TRBV5-1
size: .
D: .
length: 15
J: TRBJ1-2

CDR3: CASSSTGFDEDTQYF
DNA: TGCGCCAGCAGCTCGACAGGGTTCGATGAGGATACGCAGTATTTT
V: TRBV5-1
size: .
D: TRBD1
length: 15
J: TRBJ2-3

CDR3: CAITLRQGEGYTF
DNA: TGTGCCATCACGCTGAGGCAGGGCGAGGGCTACACCTTC
V: TRBV10-3
size: .
D: .
length: 13
J: TRBJ1-2

CDR3: CAISATGNTEAFF
DNA: TGTGCCATCAGTGCTACAGGGAATACTGAAGCTTTCTTT
V: TRBV10-3
size: .
D: .
length: 13
J: TRBJ1-1

CDR3: CASAGRNQPQHF
DNA: TGTGCCAGTGCGGGACGCAATCAGCCCCAGCATTTT
V: TRBV19
size: .
D: .
length: 12
J: TRBJ1-5

CDR3: CAWSDNRVDGAFF
DNA: TGTGCCTGGAGCGATAACAGGGTTGATGGAGCTTTCTTT
V: TRBV30
size: few
D: .
length: 13
J: TRBJ1-1

CDR3: CASSDRGGLWEKLFF
DNA: TGCGCCAGCAGCGATCGGGGGGGCCTTTGGGAAAAACTGTTTTTT
V: TRBV5-1
size: .
D: .
length: 15
J: TRBJ1-4

CDR3: CASSLMGAWENTIYF
DNA: TGTGCCAGCAGTCTTATGGGGGCGTGGGAAAACACCATATATTTT
V: TRBV6-6
size: .
D: .
length: 15
J: TRBJ1-3

CDR3: CASGPGTSGAFEQFF
DNA: TGTGCTAGTGGTCCGGGGACTAGCGGGGCATTTGAGCAGTTCTTC
V: TRBV12-5
size: .
D: TRBD2
length: 15
J: TRBJ2-1

CDR3: CASSLHASGETEAFF
DNA: TGTGCCAGCAGCCTCCACGCGAGCGGGGAGACTGAAGCTTTCTTT
V: TRBV4-2
size: few
D: .
length: 15
J: TRBJ1-1

CDR3: CASSQGWDSKLNTEAFF
DNA: TGTGCCAGCAGCCAAGGTTGGGACAGCAAGTTGAACACTGAAGCTTTCTTT
V: TRBV3-1/TRBV3-2
size: .
D: TRBD1
length: 17
J: TRBJ1-1

CDR3: CASSLRGGNEKLFF
DNA: TGTGCCAGCAGCTTGCGGGGAGGAAATGAAAAACTGTTTTTT
V: TRBV11-2
size: .
D: .
length: 14
J: TRBJ1-4

CDR3: CASFRAGGGYGYTF
DNA: TGTGCCAGTTTCAGGGCAGGGGGCGGCTATGGCTACACCTTC
V: TRBV5-4
size: .
D: TRBD1
length: 14
J: TRBJ1-2

CDR3: CASSVGGTVNYGYTF
DNA: TGTGCCAGCAGCGTAGGGGGGACAGTTAACTATGGCTACACCTTC
V: TRBV9
size: .
D: TRBD1
length: 15
J: TRBJ1-2

CDR3: CASSQGQGAVTGELFF
DNA: TGTGCCAGCAGCCAGGGGCAGGGGGCGGTGACCGGGGAGCTGTTTTTT
V: TRBV6-2/TRBV6-3
size: .
D: TRBD1
length: 16
J: TRBJ2-2

CDR3: CASSLGTSGGGPWNEQFF
DNA: TGTGCCAGCAGCCTCGGGACTAGCGGGGGGGGCCCCTGGAATGAGCAGTTCTTC
V: TRBV13
size: .
D: TRBD2
length: 18
J: TRBJ2-1

CDR3: CASSVSRDRGLNTEAFF
DNA: TGCGCCAGCAGCGTTTCCCGGGACAGGGGGTTGAACACTGAAGCTTTCTTT
V: TRBV5-1
size: .
D: TRBD1
length: 17
J: TRBJ1-1

CDR3: CASSSGTSGGETQYF
DNA: TGTGCCAGTAGTAGTGGGACTAGCGGGGGGGAGACCCAGTACTTC
V: TRBV19
size: .
D: TRBD2
length: 15
J: TRBJ2-5

CDR3: CASREGTGAEAFF
DNA: TGCGCCAGCAGGGAGGGAACAGGCGCTGAAGCTTTCTTT
V: TRBV10-1
size: .
D: .
length: 13
J: TRBJ1-1

CDR3: CASSPRVATDTQYF
DNA: TGTGCCAGCAGCCCGAGGGTAGCCACAGATACGCAGTATTTT
V: TRBV13
size: .
D: .
length: 14
J: TRBJ2-3

CDR3: CASSQGQTYNSPLHF
DNA: TGTGCCAGCAGCCAAGGACAGACCTATAATTCACCCCTCCACTTT
V: TRBV11-1
size: .
D: .
length: 15
J: TRBJ1-6

CDR3: CASSQDRAQARNTIYF
DNA: TGCGCCAGCAGCCAGGACAGGGCGCAAGCCCGAAACACCATATATTTT
V: TRBV4-1
size: once
D: TRBD1
length: 16
J: TRBJ1-3

CDR3: CASSTGGTVSSPLHF
DNA: TGTGCCAGCAGTACGGGAGGGACAGTAAGTTCACCCCTCCACTTT
V: TRBV6-5
size: .
D: TRBD1
length: 15
J: TRBJ1-6

CDR3: CASTGARGTEAFF
DNA: TGCGCCTCCACAGGGGCCCGGGGGACTGAAGCTTTCTTT
V: TRBV5-1
size: .
D: TRBD1
length: 13
J: TRBJ1-1

CDR3: CACAQNTGELFF
DNA: TGTGCCTGCGCACAGAACACCGGGGAGCTGTTTTTT
V: TRBV30
size: .
D: .
length: 12
J: TRBJ2-2

CDR3: CASTPPAGGSSTDTQYF
DNA: TGTGCCAGCACCCCCCCAGCGGGGGGCTCTAGCACAGATACGCAGTATTTT
V: TRBV9
size: .
D: TRBD2
length: 17
J: TRBJ2-3